This T cell receptor (beta chain) derives from a study of CD8+CD57+ T cells in acquired aplastic anemia. All patients picked for sequencing had shown, by flow cytometry, an expansion of CD8+CD57+ cells. Severe acquired aplastic anemia was present in every patient. This clonotype was counted once. The antigen is undetermined. Template material for TCR beta VDJ and CDR3 profiling consisted of genomic DNA. TCRdb analysed the reads with MiXCR anew, one entry per CDR3 protein. The sample lists fewer than 85,000 distinct CDR3 sequences; approximately 70% were seen once. Findings of the study overall: Patients shared around 30 CD8+ CDR3 sequences with controls.

The CDR3 length is 14 residues. Trimming left V 0 bases short and J 9 bases short, with 9 bases between. The sequenced sample was sorted CD4+, CD8+, or CD8+CD57+ T cells (not recorded which) from PBMCs. The origin of this receptor is a human donor with aplastic anemia. J is TRBJ1-6 and V is TRBV12-3 or TRBV12-4; no firm D call. CDR3: CASSLAGVGSPLHF. The CDR3 coding sequence is TGTGCCAGCAGTTTAGCTGGGGTGGGTTCACCCCTCCACTTT.